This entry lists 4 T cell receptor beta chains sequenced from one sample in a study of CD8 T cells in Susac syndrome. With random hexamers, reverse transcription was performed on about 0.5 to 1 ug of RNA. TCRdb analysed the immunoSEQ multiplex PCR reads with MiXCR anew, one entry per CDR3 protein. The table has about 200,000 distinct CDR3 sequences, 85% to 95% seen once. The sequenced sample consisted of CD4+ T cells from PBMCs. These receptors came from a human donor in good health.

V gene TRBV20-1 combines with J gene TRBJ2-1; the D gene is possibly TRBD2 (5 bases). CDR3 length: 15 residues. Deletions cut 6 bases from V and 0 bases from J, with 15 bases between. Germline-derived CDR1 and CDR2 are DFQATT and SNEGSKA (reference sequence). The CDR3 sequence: CSASSRGSSYNEQFF. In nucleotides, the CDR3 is TGCAGTGCCTCCAGCCGGGGTAGCTCCTACAATGAGCAGTTCTTC.

CDR3 amino acids: CASSAPFGVYEQYF. In nucleotides, the CDR3 is TGTGCCAGCAGCGCCCCCTTTGGCGTCTACGAGCAGTACTTC. The gene calls are TRBV11-2 and TRBJ2-7; D remains ambiguous. This CDR3 has 14 residues. V was pared by 5 bases and J by 3 bases, with 14 bases between. CDR1 is SGHAT, CDR2 FQNNGV, per germline.

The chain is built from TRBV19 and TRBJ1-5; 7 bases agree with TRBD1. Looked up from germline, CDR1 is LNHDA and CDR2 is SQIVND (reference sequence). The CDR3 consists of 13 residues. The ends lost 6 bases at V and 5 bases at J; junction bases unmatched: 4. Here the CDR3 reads CASRRDRDQPQHF. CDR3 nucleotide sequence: TGTGCCAGTAGAAGGGACAGAGATCAGCCCCAGCATTTT.

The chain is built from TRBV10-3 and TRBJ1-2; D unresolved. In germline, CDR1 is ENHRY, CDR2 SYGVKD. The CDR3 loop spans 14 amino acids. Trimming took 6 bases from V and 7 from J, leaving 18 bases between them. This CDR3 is CAIRERAGPLGYTF. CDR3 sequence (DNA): TGTGCCATCAGGGAGAGGGCAGGACCCCTTGGCTACACCTTC.